This T cell receptor beta chain was recovered during a study of blood T cell repertoires in COVID-19. The overall study: Samples came from the United States, Italy and Spain, spanning acute and convalescent COVID-19. The cDNA or gDNA used as material had been derived from T cells, B-cell-depleted T cells, or PBMCs.

In the study's own analysis: Reference gene primer amplification yielded estimated nucleated cell counts. The protocol was immunoSEQ multiplex PCR, while the TCRdb copy is restricted to in-frame clones and leaves out a portion. The DNA was the basis for D and trimming; V, J and clone size are from that table. The repertoire holds roughly 250,000 clones, around 87% seen once, with 2.3% in the top ten. V gave up 5 bases and J gave up 7 bases; unmatched junction bases: 16. The CDR3 totals 17 residues. CDR1 and CDR2 (germline): LNHDA, SQIVND (reference sequence). The sample holds one count of this clone. Specimen: peripheral blood. The chain has TRBV19 and TRBJ1-4; 7 bases map to TRBD1. This sequence originates from a woman aged 50 to 60 with acute or convalescent COVID-19. CDR3 coding DNA: TGTGCCAGTAGTGTTGGAAGCCACAGGGGAAAGGGTGAAAAACTGTTTTTT. It yields the protein CASSVGSHRGKGEKLFF. Complete variable domain (other parts from reference TRBV19 and TRBJ1-4): DGGITQSPKYLFRKEGQNVTLSCEQNLNHDAMYWYRQDPGQGLRLIYYSQIVNDFQKGDIAEGYSVSREKKESFPLTVTSAQKNPTAFYLCASSVGSHRGKGEKLFFGSGTQLSVL.